This is a list of T cell receptor beta chains from one sample in a study of T-cell memory formation after mild COVID-19. MiXCR was run by TCRdb on the 5' RACE reads, yielding one entry per CDR3 protein. The sample records 140,000 or so distinct CDR3 sequences, approximately 6% being singletons. What was sequenced was PBMCs or a T cell subset sorted from them (not recorded which). These TCRs come from an adult woman who had mild COVID-19 (a few samples of this study predate the infection). Cell type and time point are not known. CDR3s include the opening cysteine and the closing phenylalanine or tryptophan. A D gene is named only where the DNA matches it firmly. Clone size is given for some rows only: seen once, a few or many times, or a class if the clone is expanded.

cdr3_aa	cdr3_nt	d_call	j_call	v_call	clone_size
CSARARENIQYF	TGCAGCGCCCGGGCAAGGGAAAACATTCAGTACTTC	NA	TRBJ2-4	TRBV29-1	many
CSTGEFYEQYF	TGTTCGACAGGGGAATTCTACGAGCAGTACTTC	TRBD1	TRBJ2-7	TRBV30	few
CASSFIGGLEGQPQHF	TGTGCCAGCAGTTTTATCGGGGGGCTTGAGGGTCAGCCCCAGCATTTT	NA	TRBJ1-5	TRBV12-3/TRBV12-4	NA
CASRGSGSNEQFF	TGCGCCAGCAGGGGTAGCGGGAGTAATGAGCAGTTCTTC	TRBD2	TRBJ2-1	TRBV5-1	many
CASSWTDQETQYF	TGTGCCAGCAGCTGGACAGATCAAGAGACCCAGTACTTC	NA	TRBJ2-5	TRBV11-2	many
CASSEQGGPGNTIYF	TGCGCCAGCAGCGAGCAGGGGGGACCTGGAAACACCATATATTTT	TRBD1	TRBJ1-3	TRBV5-1	NA
CASSQGRLHTDTQYF	TGTGCCAGCAGCCAAGGGAGACTACACACAGATACGCAGTATTTT	NA	TRBJ2-3	TRBV3-1	many
CASSSDFGPRTGNGNEQFF	TGTGCCAGCAGCTCAGACTTTGGTCCCCGGACAGGGAATGGAAATGAGCAGTTCTTC	TRBD1	TRBJ2-1	TRBV7-9	many
CSGAAGVTDTQYF	TGCAGTGGAGCAGCGGGGGTCACAGATACGCAGTATTTT	TRBD2	TRBJ2-3	TRBV20-1	many
CASSLAGTQVAGELFF	TGTGCCAGCAGTCTCGCCGGGACACAAGTCGCCGGGGAGCTGTTTTTT	NA	TRBJ2-2	TRBV6-6	few
CASSLGGPFYEQYF	TGTGCCAGCAGCCTCGGCGGGCCATTCTACGAGCAGTACTTC	NA	TRBJ2-7	TRBV12-3/TRBV12-4	many
CASSRGTSLSYEQYF	TGTGCCAGCAGCCGCGGGACTAGCCTCTCCTACGAGCAGTACTTC	TRBD2	TRBJ2-7	TRBV7-2	many
CASSLNVGGGDSPLHF	TGCGCCAGCAGCTTGAATGTTGGCGGTGGGGATTCACCCCTCCACTTT	NA	TRBJ1-6	TRBV5-1	many
CASSYGGRLNNEQFF	TGTGCCAGCAGTTATGGCGGGAGGCTAAACAATGAGCAGTTCTTC	TRBD2	TRBJ2-1	TRBV12-3/TRBV12-4	few
CAWSPSTGELFF	TGTGCCTGGAGTCCTTCGACCGGGGAGCTGTTTTTT	NA	TRBJ2-2	TRBV30	few
CSVRAGGTGELFF	TGCAGCGTTAGGGCAGGGGGCACCGGGGAGCTGTTTTTT	TRBD1	TRBJ2-2	TRBV29-1	many
CASSLILNTEAFF	TGCGCCAGCAGCTTGATTCTGAACACTGAAGCTTTCTTT	NA	TRBJ1-1	TRBV5-1	few
CASSRKTLGGSSYEQYF	TGTGCCAGCAGCCGTAAAACGTTAGGGGGTAGCTCCTACGAGCAGTACTTC	NA	TRBJ2-7	TRBV3-1	NA
CASSLVLAGNTDTQYF	TGCGCCAGCAGCTTGGTACTAGCGGGGAACACAGATACGCAGTATTTT	TRBD2	TRBJ2-3	TRBV5-1	many
CASSLDGPSTYEQYF	TGTGCCAGCAGCTTGGACGGGCCTTCTACCTACGAGCAGTACTTC	NA	TRBJ2-7	TRBV7-9	few
CASSRGPFYGYTF	TGTGCCAGTAGCAGGGGGCCTTTCTATGGCTACACCTTC	TRBD1	TRBJ1-2	TRBV19	many
CASSQGTPSYEQYF	TGTGCCAGCAGCCAAGGGACCCCCTCCTACGAGCAGTACTTC	NA	TRBJ2-7	TRBV3-1	few
CASSAQTGISYNEQFF	TGTGCCAGCAGCGCGCAAACGGGTATATCCTACAATGAGCAGTTCTTC	NA	TRBJ2-1	TRBV7-2	many
CASSSSGTGVSEQYF	TGTGCCAGCTCTTCGTCCGGGACAGGGGTGAGCGAGCAGTACTTC	TRBD1	TRBJ2-7	TRBV18	few
CASSVVSGSYNEQFF	TGTGCCAGCAGCGTGGTTAGCGGGAGTTACAATGAGCAGTTCTTC	TRBD2	TRBJ2-1	TRBV9	few
CASSPGLAGGPDTQYF	TGTGCCAGCAGCCCCGGACTAGCGGGAGGGCCAGATACGCAGTATTTT	TRBD2	TRBJ2-3	TRBV12-3/TRBV12-4	NA
CASSSMSRGPAQYF	TGTGCCAGCAGTTCCATGTCCCGTGGTCCAGCGCAGTACTTC	NA	TRBJ2-7	TRBV12-3/TRBV12-4	few
CSARDRVAGAAFF	TGCAGTGCTAGAGATCGGGTTGCAGGGGCCGCTTTCTTT	NA	TRBJ1-1	TRBV20-1	NA
CATSDLRDRDADTQYF	TGTGCCACCAGTGATCTCCGGGACAGGGACGCAGATACGCAGTATTTT	TRBD1	TRBJ2-3	TRBV24-1	many
CASSPGQGWNEQFF	TGTGCCAGCAGCCCCGGACAGGGGTGGAATGAGCAGTTCTTC	TRBD1	TRBJ2-1	TRBV6-5	NA
CASSYLGESGGYTF	TGTGCCAGCAGTTATTTGGGGGAATCCGGTGGCTACACCTTC	NA	TRBJ1-2	TRBV3-1	NA
CASSYPSGPF	TGTGCCAGCAGTTATCCGTCCGGACCCTTT	NA	TRBJ1-1	TRBV12-3/TRBV12-4	many
CASTPGFLHDRQETQYF	TGTGCCAGCACCCCCGGCTTCCTACACGACAGGCAAGAGACCCAGTACTTC	NA	TRBJ2-5	TRBV7-9	few
CASSYGTNQPQHF	TGCGCCAGCAGCTACGGGACAAATCAGCCCCAGCATTTT	NA	TRBJ1-5	TRBV5-1	many
CASSLGTAYNEQFF	TGTGCCAGCAGCTTGGGGACAGCTTACAATGAGCAGTTCTTC	TRBD1	TRBJ2-1	TRBV7-9	NA
CASRLRGLNQPQHF	TGTGCCAGCAGGCTCAGGGGGCTTAATCAGCCCCAGCATTTT	TRBD1	TRBJ1-5	TRBV27	NA
CASRLTGTSGNTQYF	TGTGCCAGCAGACTAACCGGGACTAGCGGAAATACGCAGTATTTT	TRBD2	TRBJ2-3	TRBV12-3/TRBV12-4	few
CASSLAAYEQYF	TGTGCCAGCAGCTTAGCGGCCTACGAGCAGTACTTC	NA	TRBJ2-7	TRBV7-8	many
CASSLDGQTYGYTF	TGTGCCAGCAGCTTAGACGGACAGACCTATGGCTACACCTTC	NA	TRBJ1-2	TRBV7-9	many
CASSQVQETQYF	TGTGCCAGCAGCCAAGTCCAAGAGACCCAGTACTTC	NA	TRBJ2-5	TRBV3-1	few
CSASSGQLNSYNEQFF	TGCAGTGCTAGCTCGGGACAGCTGAACTCCTACAATGAGCAGTTCTTC	TRBD1	TRBJ2-1	TRBV20-1	NA
CASSLGGRDTSYNEQFF	TGCGCCAGCAGCTTGGGAGGGCGGGACACTTCCTACAATGAGCAGTTCTTC	NA	TRBJ2-1	TRBV5-1	few
CATSRGYLAGGTSYNEQFF	TGTGCCACCAGCAGAGGCTATCTAGCGGGGGGGACCTCCTACAATGAGCAGTTCTTC	TRBD2	TRBJ2-1	TRBV15	NA
CASSPRGTGGYNEQFF	TGTGCCAGCTCACCACGCGGGACAGGGGGCTACAATGAGCAGTTCTTC	TRBD1	TRBJ2-1	TRBV18	many
CATSDDSGVTEAFF	TGTGCCACCAGTGATGACAGTGGGGTCACTGAAGCTTTCTTT	NA	TRBJ1-1	TRBV24-1	few
CASRARAGGYNEQFF	TGTGCCAGCAGGGCGAGAGCGGGTGGATACAATGAGCAGTTCTTC	NA	TRBJ2-1	TRBV7-8	NA
CASGGPWGTQETQYF	TGTGCCAGCGGGGGCCCTTGGGGCACCCAAGAGACCCAGTACTTC	NA	TRBJ2-5	TRBV2	few
CSASPLTGLTDTQYF	TGCAGTGCTAGCCCCTTAACAGGGTTAACAGATACGCAGTATTTT	NA	TRBJ2-3	TRBV20-1	many
CASNTGGIVYEQYF	TGTGCCAGCAATACAGGGGGTATTGTCTACGAGCAGTACTTC	TRBD1	TRBJ2-7	TRBV6-2/TRBV6-3	many
CASSPGNIISTDTQYF	TGTGCCAGCAGCCCCGGGAACATAATTAGCACAGATACGCAGTATTTT	NA	TRBJ2-3	TRBV7-3	few
CASGLVLSSTGGTQYF	TGTGCTAGTGGTTTGGTACTCTCCTCGACAGGGGGGACCCAGTACTTC	TRBD1	TRBJ2-5	TRBV12-5	few
CASSQSGANTEAFF	TGTGCCAGCAGCCAATCTGGGGCTAACACTGAAGCTTTCTTT	NA	TRBJ1-1	TRBV3-1	few
CSAPGTSAKTQYF	TGCAGTGCCCCGGGGACATCAGCGAAGACCCAGTACTTC	NA	TRBJ2-5	TRBV20-1	many
CASSLDGQGSNQPQHF	TGTGCCAGCAGCTTGGATGGGCAGGGTAGCAATCAGCCCCAGCATTTT	NA	TRBJ1-5	TRBV5-4	NA
CASSLAGSPQETQYF	TGTGCCAGCAGCTTAGCGGGATCCCCTCAAGAGACCCAGTACTTC	NA	TRBJ2-5	TRBV7-2	few
CASSVLSGREQYF	TGTGCCAGCAGCGTCCTTTCTGGGAGGGAGCAGTACTTC	NA	TRBJ2-7	TRBV9	many
CASGGLLTDTQYF	TGTGCCAGCGGGGGACTACTCACAGATACGCAGTATTTT	TRBD2	TRBJ2-3	TRBV9	NA
CASSLEEGRRDTDTQYF	TGTGCCAGCAGCTTAGAGGAGGGGAGGCGGGACACAGATACGCAGTATTTT	NA	TRBJ2-3	TRBV11-2	many